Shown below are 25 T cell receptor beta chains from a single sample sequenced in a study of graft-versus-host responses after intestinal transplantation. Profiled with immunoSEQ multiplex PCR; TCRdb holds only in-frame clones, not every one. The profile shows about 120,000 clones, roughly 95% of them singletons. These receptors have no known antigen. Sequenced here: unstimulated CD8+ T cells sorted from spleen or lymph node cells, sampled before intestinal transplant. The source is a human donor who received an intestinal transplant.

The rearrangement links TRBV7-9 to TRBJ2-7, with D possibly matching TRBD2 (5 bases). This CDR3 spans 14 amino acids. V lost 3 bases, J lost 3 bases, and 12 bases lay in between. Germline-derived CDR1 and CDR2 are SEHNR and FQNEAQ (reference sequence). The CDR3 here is CASSFPAEYYEQYF. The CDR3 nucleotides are TGTGCCAGCAGCTTTCCAGCGGAGTACTACGAGCAGTACTTC.

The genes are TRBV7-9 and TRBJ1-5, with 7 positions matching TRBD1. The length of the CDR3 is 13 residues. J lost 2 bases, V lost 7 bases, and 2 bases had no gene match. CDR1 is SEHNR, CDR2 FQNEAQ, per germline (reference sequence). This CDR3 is CASTGQGNQPQHF. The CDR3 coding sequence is TGTGCCAGCACCGGACAGGGCAATCAGCCCCAGCATTTT.

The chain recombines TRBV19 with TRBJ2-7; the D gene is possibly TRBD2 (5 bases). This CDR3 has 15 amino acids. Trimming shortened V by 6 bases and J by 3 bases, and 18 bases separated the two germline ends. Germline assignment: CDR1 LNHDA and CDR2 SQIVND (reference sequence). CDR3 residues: CASSPEDSTGYEQYF. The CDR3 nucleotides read TGTGCCAGTAGCCCCGAGGACTCGACGGGCTACGAGCAGTACTTC.

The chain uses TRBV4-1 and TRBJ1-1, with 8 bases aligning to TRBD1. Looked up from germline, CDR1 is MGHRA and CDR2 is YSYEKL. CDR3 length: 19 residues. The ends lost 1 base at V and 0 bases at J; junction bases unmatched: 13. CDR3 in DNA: TGCGCCAGCAGCCAAGTTCCAGGGACAGGAGGAGGGATGAACACTGAAGCTTTCTTT. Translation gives CASSQVPGTGGGMNTEAFF.

The DNA of the CDR3 is TGCGCCAGCAGCCAAGATTACAGGGGCCCCTACGAGCAGTACTTC. This sequence encodes CASSQDYRGPYEQYF. The V call is TRBV4-3, the J call TRBJ2-7; 7 nucleotides match TRBD1. Germline V gives CDR1 LGHNA, CDR2 YSLEER. The CDR3 is 15 residues long. The V and J ends lost 0 bases and 2 bases, in that order; junction bases with no gene match: 4.

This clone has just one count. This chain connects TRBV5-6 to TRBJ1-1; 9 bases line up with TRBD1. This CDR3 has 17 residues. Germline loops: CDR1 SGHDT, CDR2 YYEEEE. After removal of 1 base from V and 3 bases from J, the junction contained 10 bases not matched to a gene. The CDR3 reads CASSLPASGQGDTEAFF. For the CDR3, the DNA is TGTGCCAGCAGCTTGCCCGCCTCGGGACAGGGCGACACTGAAGCTTTCTTT.

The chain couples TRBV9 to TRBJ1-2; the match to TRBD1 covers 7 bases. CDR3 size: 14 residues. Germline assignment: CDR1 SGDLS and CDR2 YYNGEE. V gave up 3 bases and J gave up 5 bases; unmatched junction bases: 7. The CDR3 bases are TGTGCCAGCAGCGGTAAGGGGGCCAATTATGGCTACACCTTC. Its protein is CASSGKGANYGYTF.

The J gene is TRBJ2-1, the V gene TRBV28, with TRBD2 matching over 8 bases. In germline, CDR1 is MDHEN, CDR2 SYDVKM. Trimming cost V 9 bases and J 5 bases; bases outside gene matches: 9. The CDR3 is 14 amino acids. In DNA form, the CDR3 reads TGTGCCAGTGCTTCAGCGGGAGCACACAATGAGCAGTTCTTC. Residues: CASASAGAHNEQFF.

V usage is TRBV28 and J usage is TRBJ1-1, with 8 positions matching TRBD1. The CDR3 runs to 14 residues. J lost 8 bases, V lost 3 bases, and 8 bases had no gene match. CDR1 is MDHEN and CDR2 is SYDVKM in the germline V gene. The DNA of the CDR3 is TGTGCCAGCAGTTTTCGTTTAAGGGACAGGGAAGCTTTCTTT. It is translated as CASSFRLRDREAFF.

The DNA of the CDR3 is TGCGCCAGCAGCCCGCGCAGTCATGGCAATCAGCCCCAGCATTTT. This gives the protein CASSPRSHGNQPQHF. The V and J genes are TRBV4-1 and TRBJ1-5; no firm D call. V lost 4 bases and J lost 2, with 12 bases in between. Germline assignment: CDR1 MGHRA and CDR2 YSYEKL. This CDR3 is 15 amino acids long.

The CDR3 region is CASSQRVAGATDTQYF. DNA for the CDR3: TGCGCCAGCAGCCAGAGGGTAGCGGGAGCCACAGATACGCAGTATTTT. The chain joins TRBV4-1 to TRBJ2-3, with 9 bases matching TRBD2. Looked up from germline, CDR1 is MGHRA and CDR2 is YSYEKL. V lost 3 bases, J lost 2 bases, and 6 bases stayed unmatched. CDR3 length: 16 amino acids.

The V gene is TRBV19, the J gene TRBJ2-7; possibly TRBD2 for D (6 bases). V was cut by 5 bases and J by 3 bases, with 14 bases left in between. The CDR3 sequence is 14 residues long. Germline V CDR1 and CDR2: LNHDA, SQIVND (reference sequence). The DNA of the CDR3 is TGTGCCAGTAGTCTCTTAGCGGACTTCTACGAGCAGTACTTC. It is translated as CASSLLADFYEQYF.

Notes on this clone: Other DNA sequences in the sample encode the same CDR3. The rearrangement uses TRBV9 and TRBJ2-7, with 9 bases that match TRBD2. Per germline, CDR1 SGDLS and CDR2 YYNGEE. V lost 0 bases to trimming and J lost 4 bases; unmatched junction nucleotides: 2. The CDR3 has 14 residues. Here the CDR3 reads CASSVGLAAYEQYF. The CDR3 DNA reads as TGTGCCAGCAGCGTAGGACTAGCGGCTTACGAGCAGTACTTC.

CDR3 coding DNA: TGCGCCAGCAGTGAAAACAGTAGAACCGAGCAGTACTTC. The encoded protein is CASSENSRTEQYF. The genes are TRBV10-1 and TRBJ2-7; D is unclear. The germline V gene has CDR1 WNHNN and CDR2 SYGVQD (reference sequence). Trimming shortened V by 3 bases and J by 6 bases, and 12 bases separated the two germline ends. The CDR3 spans 13 residues.

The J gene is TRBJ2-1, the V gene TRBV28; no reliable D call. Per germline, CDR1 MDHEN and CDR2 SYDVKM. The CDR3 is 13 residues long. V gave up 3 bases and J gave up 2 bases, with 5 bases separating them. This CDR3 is CASSFLTYNEQFF. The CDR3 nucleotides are TGTGCCAGCAGTTTCCTGACCTACAATGAGCAGTTCTTC.

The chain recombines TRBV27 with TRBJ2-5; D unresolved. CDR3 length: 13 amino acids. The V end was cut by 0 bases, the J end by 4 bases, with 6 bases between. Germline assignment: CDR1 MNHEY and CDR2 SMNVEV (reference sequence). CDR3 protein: CASSLSEGETQYF. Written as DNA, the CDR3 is TGTGCCAGCAGTTTATCGGAAGGAGAGACCCAGTACTTC.

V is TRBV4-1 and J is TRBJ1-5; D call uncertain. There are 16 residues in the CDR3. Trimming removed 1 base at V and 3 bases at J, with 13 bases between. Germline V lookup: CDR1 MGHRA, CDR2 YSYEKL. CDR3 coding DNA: TGCGCCAGCAGCCAAGCGGTTAGAACAGTCAATCAGCCCCAGCATTTT. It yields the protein CASSQAVRTVNQPQHF.

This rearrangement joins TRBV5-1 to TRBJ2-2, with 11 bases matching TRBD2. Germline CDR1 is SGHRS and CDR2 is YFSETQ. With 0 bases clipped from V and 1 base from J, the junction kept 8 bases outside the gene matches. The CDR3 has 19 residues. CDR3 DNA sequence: TGCGCCAGCAGCTTGGCAACTAGCGGGGGCTATATGAACACCGGGGAGCTGTTTTTT. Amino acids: CASSLATSGGYMNTGELFF. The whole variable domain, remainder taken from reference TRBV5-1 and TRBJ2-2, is KAGVTQTPRYLIKTRGQQVTLSCSPISGHRSVSWYQQTPGQGLQFLFEYFSETQRNKGNFPGRFSGRQFSNSRSEMNVSTLELGDSALYLCASSLATSGGYMNTGELFFGEGSRLTVL.

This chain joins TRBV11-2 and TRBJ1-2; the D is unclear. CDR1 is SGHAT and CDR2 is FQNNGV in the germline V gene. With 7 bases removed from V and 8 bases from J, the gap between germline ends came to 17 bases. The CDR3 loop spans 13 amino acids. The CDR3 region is CASTPGGPFGYTF. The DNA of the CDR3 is TGTGCCAGCACCCCGGGCGGCCCTTTCGGCTACACCTTC. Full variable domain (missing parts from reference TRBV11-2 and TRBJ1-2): EAGVAQSPRYKIIEKRQSVAFWCNPISGHATLYWYQQILGQGPKLLIQFQNNGVVDDSQLPKDRFSAERLKGVDSTLKIQPAKLEDSAVYLCASTPGGPFGYTFGSGTRLTVV.

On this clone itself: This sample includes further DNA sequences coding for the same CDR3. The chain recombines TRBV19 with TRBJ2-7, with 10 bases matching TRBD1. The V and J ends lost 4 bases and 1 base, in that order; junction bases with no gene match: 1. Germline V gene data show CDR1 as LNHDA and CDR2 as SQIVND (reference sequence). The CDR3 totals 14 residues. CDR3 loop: CASSTGQGSYEQYF. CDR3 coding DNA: TGTGCCAGTAGTACGGGACAGGGGTCCTACGAGCAGTACTTC.

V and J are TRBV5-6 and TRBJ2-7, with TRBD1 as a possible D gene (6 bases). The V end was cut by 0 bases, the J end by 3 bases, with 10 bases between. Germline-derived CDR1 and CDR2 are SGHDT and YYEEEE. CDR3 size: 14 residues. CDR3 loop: CASSLGGTYYEQYF. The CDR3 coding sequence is TGTGCCAGCAGCTTGGGGGGGACATACTACGAGCAGTACTTC. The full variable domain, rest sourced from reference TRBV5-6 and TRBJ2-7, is DAGVTQSPTHLIKTRGQQVTLRCSPKSGHDTVSWYQQALGQGPQFIFQYYEEEERQRGNFPDRFSGHQFPNYSSELNVNALLLGDSALYLCASSLGGTYYEQYFGPGTRLTVT.

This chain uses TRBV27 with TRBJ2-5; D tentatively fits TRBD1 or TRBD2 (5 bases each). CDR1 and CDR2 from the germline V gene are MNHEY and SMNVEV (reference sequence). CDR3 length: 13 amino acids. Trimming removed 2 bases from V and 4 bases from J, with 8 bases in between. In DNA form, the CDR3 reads TGTGCCAGCAGTTTAAAGGGACGAGAGACCCAGTACTTC. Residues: CASSLKGRETQYF.

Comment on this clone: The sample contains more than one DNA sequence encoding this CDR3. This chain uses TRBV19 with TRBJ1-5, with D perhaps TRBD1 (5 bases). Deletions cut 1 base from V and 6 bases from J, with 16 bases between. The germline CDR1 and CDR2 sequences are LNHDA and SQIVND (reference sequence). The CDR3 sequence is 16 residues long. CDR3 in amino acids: CASSIGGRARGQPQHF. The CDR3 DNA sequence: TGTGCCAGTAGTATAGGTGGCAGGGCAAGGGGTCAGCCCCAGCATTTT.

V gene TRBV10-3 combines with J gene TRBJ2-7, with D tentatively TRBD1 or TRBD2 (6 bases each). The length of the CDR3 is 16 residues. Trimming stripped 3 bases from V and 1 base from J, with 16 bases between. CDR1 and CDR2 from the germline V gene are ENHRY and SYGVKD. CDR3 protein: CAISDIGGRWSYEQYF. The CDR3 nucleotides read TGTGCCATCAGTGACATAGGGGGGCGATGGTCCTACGAGCAGTACTTC.

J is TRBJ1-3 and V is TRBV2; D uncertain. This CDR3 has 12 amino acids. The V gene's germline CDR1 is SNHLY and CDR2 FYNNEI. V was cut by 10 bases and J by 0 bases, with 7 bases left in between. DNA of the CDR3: TGTGCCACCATCAGCTCTGGAAACACCATATATTTT. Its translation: CATISSGNTIYF.